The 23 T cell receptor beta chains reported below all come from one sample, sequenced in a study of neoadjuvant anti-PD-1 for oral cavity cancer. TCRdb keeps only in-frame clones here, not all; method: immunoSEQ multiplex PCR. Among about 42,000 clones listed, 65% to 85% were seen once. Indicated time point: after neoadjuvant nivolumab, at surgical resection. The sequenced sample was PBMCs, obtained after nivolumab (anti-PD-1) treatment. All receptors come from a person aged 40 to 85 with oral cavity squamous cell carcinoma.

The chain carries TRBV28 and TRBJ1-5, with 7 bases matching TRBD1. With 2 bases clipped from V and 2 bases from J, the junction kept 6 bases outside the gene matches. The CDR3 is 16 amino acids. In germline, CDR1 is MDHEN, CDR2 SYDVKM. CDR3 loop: CASSLKGGLGNQPQHF. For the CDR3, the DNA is TGTGCCAGCAGTTTAAAAGGGGGCTTGGGCAATCAGCCCCAGCATTTT.

The CDR3 loop reads CASSLVGDISYEQYF. In DNA form, the CDR3 reads TGTGCCAGCAGCTTGGTTGGGGACATCTCCTACGAGCAGTACTTC. The chain combines TRBV5-5 with TRBJ2-7; possible D gene TRBD1, 6 bases. This CDR3 spans 15 amino acids. Trimming took 0 bases from V and 0 from J, leaving 10 bases between them. Germline V gene data show CDR1 as SGHKS and CDR2 as YYEKEE (reference sequence).

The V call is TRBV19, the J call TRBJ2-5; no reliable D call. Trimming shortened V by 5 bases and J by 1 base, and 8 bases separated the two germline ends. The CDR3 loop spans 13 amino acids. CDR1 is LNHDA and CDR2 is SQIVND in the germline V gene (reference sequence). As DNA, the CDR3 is TGTGCCAGTAGTTGGAACAGCCAAGAGACCCAGTACTTC. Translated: CASSWNSQETQYF.

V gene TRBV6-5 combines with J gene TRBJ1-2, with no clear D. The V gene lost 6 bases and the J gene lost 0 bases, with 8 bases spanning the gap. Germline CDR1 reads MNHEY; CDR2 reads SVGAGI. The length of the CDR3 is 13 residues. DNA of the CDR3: TGTGCCAGCAGACCGGGAGCTAACTATGGCTACACCTTC. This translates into CASRPGANYGYTF.

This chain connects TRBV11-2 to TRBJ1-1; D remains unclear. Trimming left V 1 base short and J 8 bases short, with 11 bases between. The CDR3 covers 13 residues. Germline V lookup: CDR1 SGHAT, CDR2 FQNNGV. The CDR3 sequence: CASSLVISGEAFF. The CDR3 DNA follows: TGTGCCAGCAGCTTAGTTATATCTGGGGAAGCTTTCTTT. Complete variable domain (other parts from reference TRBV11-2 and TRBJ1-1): EAGVAQSPRYKIIEKRQSVAFWCNPISGHATLYWYQQILGQGPKLLIQFQNNGVVDDSQLPKDRFSAERLKGVDSTLKIQPAKLEDSAVYLCASSLVISGEAFFGQGTRLTVV.

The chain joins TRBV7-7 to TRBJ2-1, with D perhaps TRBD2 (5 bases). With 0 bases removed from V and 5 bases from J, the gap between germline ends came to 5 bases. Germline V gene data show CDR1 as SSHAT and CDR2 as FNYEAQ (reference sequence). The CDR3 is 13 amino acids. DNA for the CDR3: TGTGCCAGCAGCTTAGCGAGGGACAATGAGCAGTTCTTC. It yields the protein CASSLARDNEQFF.

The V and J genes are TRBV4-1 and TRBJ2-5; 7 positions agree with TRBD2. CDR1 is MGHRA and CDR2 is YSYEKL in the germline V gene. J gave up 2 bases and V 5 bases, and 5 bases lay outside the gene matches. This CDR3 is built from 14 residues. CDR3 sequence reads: CASSTLAEQETQYF. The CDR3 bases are TGCGCCAGCAGCACCCTAGCGGAACAAGAGACCCAGTACTTC.

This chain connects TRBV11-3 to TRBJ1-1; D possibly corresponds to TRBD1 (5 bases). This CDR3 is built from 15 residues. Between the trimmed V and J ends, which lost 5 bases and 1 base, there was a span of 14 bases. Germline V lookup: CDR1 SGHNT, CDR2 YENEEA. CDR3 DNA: TGTGCCAGCAGCAGTACGGCAGGGTCGAACACTGAAGCTTTCTTT. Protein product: CASSSTAGSNTEAFF. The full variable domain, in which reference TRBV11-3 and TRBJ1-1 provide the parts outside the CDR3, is EAGVVQSPRYKIIEKKQPVAFWCNPISGHNTLYWYLQNLGQGPELLIRYENEEAVDDSQLPKDRFSAERLKGVDSTLKIQPAELGDSAVYLCASSSTAGSNTEAFFGQGTRLTVV.

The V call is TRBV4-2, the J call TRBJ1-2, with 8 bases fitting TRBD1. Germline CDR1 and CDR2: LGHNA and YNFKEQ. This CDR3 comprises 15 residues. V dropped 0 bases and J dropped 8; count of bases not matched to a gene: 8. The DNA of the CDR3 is TGTGCCAGCAGCCAAGAGCCAGGACAGGGAAAAGGCTACACCTTC. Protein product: CASSQEPGQGKGYTF.

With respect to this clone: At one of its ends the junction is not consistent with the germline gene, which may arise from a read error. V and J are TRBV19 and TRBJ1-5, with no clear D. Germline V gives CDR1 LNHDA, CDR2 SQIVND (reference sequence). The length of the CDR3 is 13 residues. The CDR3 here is CASGIPGSQPQHF. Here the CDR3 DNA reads TGTGCCAGTGGTATCCCAGGCAGCCAGCCCCAGCATTTT.

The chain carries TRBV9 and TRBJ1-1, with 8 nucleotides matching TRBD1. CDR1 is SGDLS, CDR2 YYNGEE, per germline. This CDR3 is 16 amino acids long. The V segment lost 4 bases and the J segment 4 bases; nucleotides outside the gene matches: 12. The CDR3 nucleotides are TGTGCCAGCAGCCCAAGACAGGGGCGACCTGGCACTGAAGCTTTCTTT. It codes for CASSPRQGRPGTEAFF.

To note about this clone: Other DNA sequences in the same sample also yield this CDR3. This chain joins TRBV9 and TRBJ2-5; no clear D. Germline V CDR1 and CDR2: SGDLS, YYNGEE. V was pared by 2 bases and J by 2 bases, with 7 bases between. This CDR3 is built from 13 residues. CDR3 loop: CASSVASQETQYF. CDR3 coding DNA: TGTGCCAGCAGCGTGGCTTCACAAGAGACCCAGTACTTC.

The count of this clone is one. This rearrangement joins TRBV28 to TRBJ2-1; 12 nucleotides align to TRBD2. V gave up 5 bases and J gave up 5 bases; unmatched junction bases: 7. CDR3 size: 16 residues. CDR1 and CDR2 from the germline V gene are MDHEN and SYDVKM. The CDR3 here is CASSGQTSGSNNEQFF. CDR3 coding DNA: TGTGCCAGCAGTGGTCAGACTAGCGGGAGCAACAATGAGCAGTTCTTC.

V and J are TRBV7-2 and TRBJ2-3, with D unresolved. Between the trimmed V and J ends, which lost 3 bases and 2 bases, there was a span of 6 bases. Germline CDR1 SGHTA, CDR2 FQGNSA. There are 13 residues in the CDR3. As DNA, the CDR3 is TGTGCCAGCAGCTTGGCCTACACAGATACGCAGTATTTT. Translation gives CASSLAYTDTQYF.

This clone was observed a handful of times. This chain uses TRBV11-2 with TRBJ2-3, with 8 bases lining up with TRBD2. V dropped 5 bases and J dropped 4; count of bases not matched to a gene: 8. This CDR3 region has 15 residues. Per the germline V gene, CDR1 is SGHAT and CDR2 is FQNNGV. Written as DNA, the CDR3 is TGTGCCAGCAGCCTCGTAGCGGGATTTCCAGATACGCAGTATTTT. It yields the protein CASSLVAGFPDTQYF. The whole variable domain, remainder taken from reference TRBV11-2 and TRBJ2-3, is EAGVAQSPRYKIIEKRQSVAFWCNPISGHATLYWYQQILGQGPKLLIQFQNNGVVDDSQLPKDRFSAERLKGVDSTLKIQPAKLEDSAVYLCASSLVAGFPDTQYFGPGTRLTVL.

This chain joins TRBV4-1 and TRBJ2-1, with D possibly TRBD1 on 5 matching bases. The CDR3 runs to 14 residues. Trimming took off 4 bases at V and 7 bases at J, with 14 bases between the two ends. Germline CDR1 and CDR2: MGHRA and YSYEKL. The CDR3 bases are TGCGCCAGCAGCCTCCAGGGAAAGATAAATGAGCAGTTCTTC. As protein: CASSLQGKINEQFF.

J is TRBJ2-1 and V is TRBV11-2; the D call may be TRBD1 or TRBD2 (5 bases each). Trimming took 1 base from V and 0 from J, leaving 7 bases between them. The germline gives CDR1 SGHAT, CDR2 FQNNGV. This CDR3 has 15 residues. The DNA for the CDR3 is TGTGCCAGCAGCTTAGTTGGGGGCTCCTACAATGAGCAGTTCTTC. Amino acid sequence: CASSLVGGSYNEQFF. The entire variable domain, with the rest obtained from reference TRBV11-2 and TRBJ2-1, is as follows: EAGVAQSPRYKIIEKRQSVAFWCNPISGHATLYWYQQILGQGPKLLIQFQNNGVVDDSQLPKDRFSAERLKGVDSTLKIQPAKLEDSAVYLCASSLVGGSYNEQFFGPGTRLTVL.

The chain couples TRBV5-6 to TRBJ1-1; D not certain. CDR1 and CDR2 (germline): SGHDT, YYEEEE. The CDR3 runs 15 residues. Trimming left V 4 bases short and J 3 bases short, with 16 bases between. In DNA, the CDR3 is TGTGCCAGCAGCCCAGGTGCGAGCTCATACACTGAAGCTTTCTTT. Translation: CASSPGASSYTEAFF.

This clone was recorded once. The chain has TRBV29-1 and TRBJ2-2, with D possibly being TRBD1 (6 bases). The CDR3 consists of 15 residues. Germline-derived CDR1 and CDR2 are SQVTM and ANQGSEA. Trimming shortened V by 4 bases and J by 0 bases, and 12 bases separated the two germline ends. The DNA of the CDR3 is TGCAGCGTTGTAACAGGGTGGTCGAACACCGGGGAGCTGTTTTTT. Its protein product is CSVVTGWSNTGELFF.

The CDR3 protein is CASSFSGGTEQYF. The CDR3 DNA is TGTGCCAGCAGCTTTTCCGGGGGGACCGAGCAGTACTTC. This rearrangement joins TRBV7-8 to TRBJ2-7; TRBD2 matches 7 bases. This CDR3 region has 13 residues. J lost 6 bases, V lost 3 bases, and 5 bases had no gene match. CDR1 is SGHVS, CDR2 FQNEAQ, per germline. The full variable domain, in which reference TRBV7-8 and TRBJ2-7 provide the parts outside the CDR3, is GAGVSQSPRYKVAKRGQDVALRCDPISGHVSLFWYQQALGQGPEFLTYFQNEAQLDKSGLPSDRFFAERPEGSVSTLKIQRTQQEDSAVYLCASSFSGGTEQYFGPGTRLTVT.

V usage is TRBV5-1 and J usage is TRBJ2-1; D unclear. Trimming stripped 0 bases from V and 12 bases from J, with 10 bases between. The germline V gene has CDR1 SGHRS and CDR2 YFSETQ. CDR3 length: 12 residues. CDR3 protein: CASSLGLRLQFF. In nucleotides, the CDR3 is TGCGCCAGCAGCTTGGGACTTCGGTTGCAGTTCTTC.

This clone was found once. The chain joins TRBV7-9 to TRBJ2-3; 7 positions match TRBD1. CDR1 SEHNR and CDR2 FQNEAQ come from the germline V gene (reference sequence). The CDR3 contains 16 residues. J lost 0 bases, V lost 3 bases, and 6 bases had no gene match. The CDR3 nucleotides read TGTGCCAGCAGCTTCTCGGGGACAGCTAGCACAGATACGCAGTATTTT. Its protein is CASSFSGTASTDTQYF.

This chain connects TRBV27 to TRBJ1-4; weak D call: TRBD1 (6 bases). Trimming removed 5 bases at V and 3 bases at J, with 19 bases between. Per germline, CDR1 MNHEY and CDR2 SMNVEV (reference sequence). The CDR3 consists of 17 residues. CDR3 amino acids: CASSPWVTRGSNEKLFF. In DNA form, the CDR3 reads TGTGCCAGCAGTCCTTGGGTGACGAGGGGGTCTAATGAAAAACTGTTTTTT. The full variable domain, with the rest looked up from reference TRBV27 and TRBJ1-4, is EAQVTQNPRYLITVTGKKLTVTCSQNMNHEYMSWYRQDPGLGLRQIYYSMNVEVTDKGDVPEGYKVSRKEKRNFPLILESPSPNQTSLYFCASSPWVTRGSNEKLFFGSGTQLSVL.